This TCR beta chain was recorded in a study of blood T cell repertoires in COVID-19. Germline-derived CDR1 and CDR2 are LGHDT and YNNKEL (reference sequence). The CDR3 sequence is 15 residues long. Trimming took 5 bases from V and 4 from J; bases not matched to a gene: 5. TCRdb keeps only in-frame clones here, not all; method: immunoSEQ multiplex PCR. The sample records more than 60,000 clones, more than 75% being singletons. The clonotype was recovered from a human donor in a cohort sampled during active COVID-19. Sequenced sample: peripheral blood. This sequence joins TRBV3-1 (or the pseudogene TRBV3-2) and TRBJ2-5, with TRBD1 matching over 12 bases. CDR3 in amino acids: CASSYPGQGAETQYF. The CDR3, as DNA: TGTGCCAGCAGCTACCCGGGACAGGGGGCAGAGACCCAGTACTTC.